This TCR beta chain stems from a study of radiation and T cells in renal cell carcinoma. Treatment of the sample: treatment-naive control, cytoreductive nephrectomy. This renal cell carcinoma was of the clear cell type. The assay was immunoSEQ multiplex PCR, and TCRdb's table has in-frame clones only and misses some. The sample holds about 24,000 clones, 55% to 70% seen once. Comment on this clone: Its target is unknown.

General study points: In nephrectomy-only tumors, top 100 clonotypes averaged about 45%, versus roughly 54% irradiated. Compared with controls, irradiated tumors had more, larger dominant CDR3 motifs.

The ends were cut back, 2 bases at V and 8 bases at J, with 12 bases in the middle. CDR1 and CDR2 (germline): MNHEY, SVGAGI. The CDR3 runs to 13 residues. Sequences were derived from tumor tissue, sampled from a patient whose treatment was nephrectomy without radiotherapy. The TCR was taken from a man aged 35 to 55 with renal cell carcinoma. The chain has TRBV6-5 and TRBJ1-2; D perhaps matches TRBD1 (5 bases). In DNA form, the CDR3 reads TGTGCCAGCAGTTACGATGGGGCGCGGGGCTACACCTTC. This codes for CASSYDGARGYTF.